These T cell receptor beta chains were read from a single sample in a study of CD4+ T cells in melanoma. The data were produced by immunoSEQ multiplex PCR, yet TCRdb's version contains in-frame clones alone and is incomplete. Here the sample spans about 13,000 clones, over 65% being singletons. The specimen sequenced was cells from a culture (not recorded whether cultured in vitro). The receptor source for this set is a human donor with melanoma. Both conserved end residues are part of each CDR3. A D gene is named only where the DNA matches it firmly. Clone size is shown for a subset of rows, as once, few, many or a class of expanded clone.

V gene: TRBV6-5
clone size: .
J gene: TRBJ1-4
D gene: .
CDR3 protein: CASRGRFNEKLFF
CDR3 DNA: TGTGCCAGCAGGGGCCGGTTTAATGAAAAACTGTTTTTT

V gene: TRBV10-3
clone size: few
J gene: TRBJ1-2
D gene: TRBD1
CDR3 protein: CAISGGTGNYGYTF
CDR3 DNA: TGTGCCATCAGTGGGGGGACAGGGAACTATGGCTACACCTTC

V gene: TRBV2
clone size: .
J gene: TRBJ1-1
D gene: .
CDR3 protein: CASTYRSNTEAFF
CDR3 DNA: TGTGCCAGCACTTACAGGTCGAACACTGAAGCTTTCTTT

V gene: TRBV18
clone size: .
J gene: TRBJ2-1
D gene: TRBD2
CDR3 protein: CASSPLQAGGLANEQFF
CDR3 DNA: TGTGCCAGCTCACCACTACAAGCGGGGGGGCTTGCCAATGAGCAGTTCTTC

V gene: TRBV4-2
clone size: .
J gene: TRBJ1-6
D gene: .
CDR3 protein: CASSQPQEFGNSPLHF
CDR3 DNA: TGTGCCAGCAGCCAACCTCAGGAGTTCGGAAATTCACCCCTCCACTTT

V gene: TRBV2
clone size: .
J gene: TRBJ2-2
D gene: .
CDR3 protein: CASSEQGSTGELFF
CDR3 DNA: TGTGCCAGCAGTGAACAGGGAAGCACCGGGGAGCTGTTTTTT

V gene: TRBV11-2
clone size: .
J gene: TRBJ1-1
D gene: .
CDR3 protein: CASSLGGRGAEAFF
CDR3 DNA: TGTGCCAGCAGCTTAGGGGGGCGCGGCGCTGAAGCTTTCTTT

V gene: TRBV7-2
clone size: once
J gene: TRBJ1-2
D gene: TRBD1
CDR3 protein: CASSLSGGWGYTF
CDR3 DNA: TGTGCCAGCAGCTTGTCAGGGGGCTGGGGCTACACCTTC

V gene: TRBV2
clone size: .
J gene: TRBJ1-6
D gene: .
CDR3 protein: CASTLRRNSPLHF
CDR3 DNA: TGTGCCAGCACCCTTCGCCGGAATTCACCCCTCCACTTT

V gene: TRBV6-1
clone size: .
J gene: TRBJ1-3
D gene: .
CDR3 protein: CASSQGPSSGNTIYF
CDR3 DNA: TGTGCCAGCAGCCAGGGTCCTTCCTCTGGAAACACCATATATTTT

V gene: TRBV9
clone size: .
J gene: TRBJ2-3
D gene: .
CDR3 protein: CASSSPPGRLPETDTQYF
CDR3 DNA: TGTGCCAGCAGCTCGCCCCCGGGCAGACTGCCCGAGACAGATACGCAGTATTTT